This TCR beta chain originates from a study of early T cells in non-severe SARS-CoV-2 infection. Study-wide context: The input, bulk RNA from unsorted whole blood, was sequenced, and chains were unpaired. Findings and caveats of the study: Clonotype matching in VDJdb favored anti-spike CD8 responses and did not capture private and CD4 specificities.

Unique molecular identifier tags were affixed to discrete cDNA molecules. TCRdb reanalysed the 5' RACE reads using MiXCR and keeps one entry per CDR3 protein. The top ten clones hold 4.4% of a sample with roughly 83,000 distinct CDR3 sequences, 10% to 15% of them seen once. CDR1 and CDR2 (germline): SGHAT, FQNNGV. The V segment lost 5 bases and the J segment 3 bases; nucleotides outside the gene matches: 11. This CDR3 has 17 amino acids. This clonotype was observed a few times. Its antigen is not known. The sequence was collected from an adult who was a healthcare worker with PCR-confirmed SARS-CoV-2 infection or an uninfected control (not recorded which). Sequences were derived from whole blood, sampled at baseline. The chain recombines TRBV11-2 with TRBJ2-7; 12 positions match TRBD2. The CDR3 region has the DNA TGTGCCAGCAGCCCGGGACTAGCGGGTGGACTAGGCTACGAGCAGTACTTC. Translated, it gives CASSPGLAGGLGYEQYF.